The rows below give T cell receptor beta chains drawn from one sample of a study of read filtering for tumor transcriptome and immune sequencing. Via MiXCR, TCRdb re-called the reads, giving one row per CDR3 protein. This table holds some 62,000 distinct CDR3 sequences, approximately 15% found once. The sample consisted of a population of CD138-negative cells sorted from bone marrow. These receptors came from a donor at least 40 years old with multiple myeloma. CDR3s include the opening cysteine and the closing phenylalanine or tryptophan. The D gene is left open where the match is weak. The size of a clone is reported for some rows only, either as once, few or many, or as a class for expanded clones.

CASKVASGSSREQFF TGTGCCAGTAAGGTGGCTAGCGGGAGTTCTAGGGAGCAGTTCTTC 15 TRBJ2-1 TRBV19 TRBD2 many
CSVEAKTGTGVDQYF TGCAGCGTTGAAGCCAAGACCGGGACAGGGGTCGACCAGTACTTC 15 TRBJ2-5 TRBV29-1 TRBD1 many
CSAGTIQETQYF TGCAGTGCTGGGACAATCCAAGAGACCCAGTACTTC 12 TRBJ2-5 TRBV20-1 . .
CSVESSADTQYF TGCAGCGTTGAATCCTCCGCAGATACGCAGTATTTT 12 TRBJ2-3 TRBV29-1 . .
CASSLVTGGMNTEAFF TGTGCCAGCAGCTTAGTTACAGGGGGGATGAACACTGAAGCTTTCTTT 16 TRBJ1-1 TRBV11-2 TRBD1 .
CASSPPRQSYNEQFF TGTGCCAGCTCACCACCGCGACAGAGCTACAATGAGCAGTTCTTC 15 TRBJ2-1 TRBV18 . many
CASSLALGGGAFF TGTGCCAGCAGCTTAGCTCTTGGCGGTGGGGCTTTCTTT 13 TRBJ1-1 TRBV7-6 . few
CSARKPGADTQYF TGCAGTGCTAGAAAACCCGGGGCAGATACGCAGTATTTT 13 TRBJ2-3 TRBV20-1 . many
CASSLGTTDTQYF TGTGCCAGCAGCTTAGGAACCACAGATACGCAGTATTTT 13 TRBJ2-3 TRBV7-2 . many
CASSLAGQVEGEQFF TGCGCCAGCAGCTTGGCCGGGCAGGTCGAGGGTGAGCAGTTCTTC 15 TRBJ2-1 TRBV5-1 . many
CASSATRGYNEQFF TGTGCCAGCAGCGCCACGCGGGGGTACAATGAGCAGTTCTTC 14 TRBJ2-1 TRBV11-1 TRBD2 many
CATSDPGTGGPNEQFF TGTGCCACCAGTGACCCTGGGACAGGGGGCCCTAATGAGCAGTTCTTC 16 TRBJ2-1 TRBV24-1 TRBD1 many
CSVDRTDREGEQFF TGCAGCGTTGATCGAACCGACAGGGAGGGTGAGCAGTTCTTC 14 TRBJ2-1 TRBV29-1 . many
CAISEPGTGLEQYF TGTGCCATCAGTGAGCCGGGGACAGGGCTTGAGCAGTACTTC 14 TRBJ2-7 TRBV10-3 TRBD1 many
CASSQATGLAAGNEQFF TGTGCCAGCAGCCAAGCGACGGGACTAGCGGCCGGCAATGAGCAGTTCTTC 17 TRBJ2-1 TRBV3-1 TRBD2 many
CAISGTGGRNEQFF TGTGCCATCAGCGGGACAGGGGGGAGGAATGAGCAGTTCTTC 14 TRBJ2-1 TRBV10-3 TRBD1 many
CSAPSMGKNIQYF TGCAGTGCCCCTTCGATGGGGAAAAACATTCAGTACTTC 13 TRBJ2-4 TRBV20-1 . many
CASSSGITYEQYF TGCGCCAGCAGCTCCGGGATAACCTACGAGCAGTACTTC 13 TRBJ2-7 TRBV5-1 . few
CASSPRFSSYNEQFF TGTGCCAGCAGCCCACGATTTAGCTCCTACAATGAGCAGTTCTTC 15 TRBJ2-1 TRBV3-1 . many
CGVGETSGSRQYF TGCGGCGTTGGAGAGACTAGCGGGAGTAGGCAGTATTTT 13 TRBJ2-3 TRBV29-1 TRBD2 few
CASSVGSSGGTGELFF TGTGCCAGCAGCGTAGGAAGTAGCGGGGGCACCGGGGAGCTGTTTTTT 16 TRBJ2-2 TRBV9 TRBD2 many
CASSSMGNTEAFF TGTGCCAGCAGTTCTATGGGAAACACTGAAGCTTTCTTT 13 TRBJ1-1 TRBV6-6 . medium-sized
CASGDGQKKETQYF TGTGCCAGTGGCGACGGGCAGAAGAAAGAGACCCAGTACTTC 14 TRBJ2-5 TRBV28 . many
CASSLVVRTDTQYF TGCGCCAGCAGCTTGGTTGTTCGCACAGATACGCAGTATTTT 14 TRBJ2-3 TRBV5-1 . many
CASSLAARSNTEAFF TGCGCCAGCAGCTTGGCCGCCAGGTCGAACACTGAAGCTTTCTTT 15 TRBJ1-1 TRBV5-1 . many
CASTTQTFSYEQYF TGTGCCAGCACAACCCAAACTTTTTCCTACGAGCAGTACTTC 14 TRBJ2-7 TRBV6-2/TRBV6-3 . few
CSVKVNAADTQYF TGCAGCGTCAAGGTTAACGCCGCAGATACGCAGTATTTT 13 TRBJ2-3 TRBV29-1 . many
CASSPWDREAGELFF TGTGCCAGCAGTCCATGGGACAGGGAAGCCGGGGAGCTGTTTTTT 15 TRBJ2-2 TRBV27 TRBD1 many
CASSQDARVNTEAFF TGCGCCAGCAGCCAAGATGCCAGGGTTAACACTGAAGCTTTCTTT 15 TRBJ1-1 TRBV4-3 . many
CASSQATGNYGYTF TGCGCCAGCAGCCAAGCAACAGGGAACTATGGCTACACCTTC 14 TRBJ1-2 TRBV5-1 . few
CASSSFILGTSNNNEQFF TGTGCCAGCAGTTCCTTTATCCTCGGGACTAGTAACAACAATGAGCAGTTCTTC 18 TRBJ2-1 TRBV27 TRBD2 few
CSVLASGSEQYF TGCAGCGTCCTCGCATCCGGTAGCGAGCAGTACTTC 12 TRBJ2-7 TRBV29-1 . many
CASSYRTLTNTGELFF TGTGCCAGCAGTTACCGGACTCTAACGAACACCGGGGAGCTGTTTTTT 16 TRBJ2-2 TRBV6-2/TRBV6-3 . many
CASSLERPADTQYF TGTGCCAGCAGCTTAGAGCGCCCCGCAGATACGCAGTATTTT 14 TRBJ2-3 TRBV7-2 . many
CASSYRQERSYNEQFF TGTGCCAGCAGTTACAGACAGGAAAGATCCTACAATGAGCAGTTCTTC 16 TRBJ2-1 TRBV6-5 . .
CASSQILLTGRIGAEQFF TGCGCCAGCAGTCAAATCCTACTGACAGGGAGGATCGGAGCTGAGCAGTTCTTC 18 TRBJ2-1 TRBV23-1 . many
CASQERGSYGELFF TGTGCCAGTCAGGAAAGGGGGTCTTACGGGGAGCTGTTTTTT 14 TRBJ2-2 TRBV27 . many
CASTRTGWPEAFF TGTGCCAGCACCCGGACAGGGTGGCCTGAAGCTTTCTTT 13 TRBJ1-1 TRBV5-8 TRBD1 many
CASSPPGTQDTQYF TGTGCCAGCAGCCCACCCGGGACTCAGGATACGCAGTATTTT 14 TRBJ2-3 TRBV7-9 . many
CSALSRDRYEQYF TGCAGCGCCCTATCCCGGGACAGATACGAGCAGTACTTC 13 TRBJ2-7 TRBV29-1 TRBD1 .
CASGGGYEQYF TGTGCCAGCGGCGGGGGGTACGAGCAGTACTTC 11 TRBJ2-7 TRBV12-3/TRBV12-4 TRBD2 many
CSAKGTTDTQYF TGCAGTGCTAAGGGGACGACAGATACGCAGTATTTT 12 TRBJ2-3 TRBV20-1 . many
CASSLFSSGNTIYF TGTGCCAGCAGCCTCTTCTCCTCTGGAAACACCATATATTTT 14 TRBJ1-3 TRBV7-8 . .
CASSISRTGGETQYF TGTGCCAGCAGTATATCCAGGACGGGGGGAGAGACCCAGTACTTC 15 TRBJ2-5 TRBV28 TRBD2 few
CSAPAAGRAPTDTQYF TGCAGTGCTCCCGCTGCCGGGAGGGCCCCCACAGATACGCAGTATTTT 16 TRBJ2-3 TRBV20-1 TRBD2 .
CASSLLGLASSSYEQYF TGCGCCAGCAGCTTGTTGGGACTAGCGTCCAGCTCCTACGAGCAGTACTTC 17 TRBJ2-7 TRBV5-1 TRBD2 few
CASSPYRDRGFDEQFF TGTGCCAGCAGTCCATACCGGGACAGGGGGTTCGATGAGCAGTTCTTC 16 TRBJ2-1 TRBV12-3/TRBV12-4 TRBD1 many
CSVQGQGYNGQFF TGCAGCGTACAGGGACAGGGGTACAATGGGCAGTTCTTC 13 TRBJ2-1 TRBV29-1 TRBD1 many
CGASVPLETGIGEQFF TGCGGTGCCAGTGTTCCTCTGGAGACAGGTATAGGTGAGCAGTTCTTC 16 TRBJ2-1 TRBV20-1 . .
CASSLLWTSETYEQYF TGTGCCAGCAGCCTGTTGTGGACTAGCGAAACCTACGAGCAGTACTTC 16 TRBJ2-7 TRBV28 TRBD2 many
CASSSLAGGYNEQFF TGTGCCAGCAGCTCACTAGCGGGAGGGTACAATGAGCAGTTCTTC 15 TRBJ2-1 TRBV7-2 TRBD2 many